This T cell receptor (beta chain) emerged from a study of T cell changes during pregnancy in multiple sclerosis. TCRdb's table, derived via immunoSEQ multiplex PCR, lists solely in-frame clones and lacks some. The sample has around 29,000 clones, roughly 89% seen once. CDR1 SNHLY and CDR2 FYNNEI come from the germline V gene. CDR3 length: 13 amino acids. V lost 7 bases to trimming and J lost 2 bases, with 10 bases between them. This TCR was recovered from a female donor in good health, enrolled as a control in a pregnancy study. The sequenced sample was CD4+ T cells from peripheral blood mononuclear cells, obtained in the first trimester of pregnancy. The chain links TRBV2 to TRBJ2-3; D is ambiguous. The CDR3 spells CASNGGLTDTQYF. CDR3 bases: TGTGCCAGCAACGGCGGCCTCACAGATACGCAGTATTTT.